These 5 T cell receptor beta chains were all obtained from the same sample, sequenced in a study of blood T cells in healthy people across ages. Then a second PCR, running roughly 7 to 12 cycles, was carried out with a sample-barcoded 5' primer and a J-beta primer mix. TCRdb re-called the 5' RACE reads with MiXCR, one entry per CDR3 protein. This table holds approximately 810,000 distinct CDR3 sequences, under 30% found once. The sequencing input was blood. Receptors were obtained from an elderly woman in good health.

There are many counts of this clonotype. The chain joins TRBV12-3 or TRBV12-4 to TRBJ2-5; TRBD2 matches 8 bases. The CDR3 covers 16 residues. The junction had 9 bases not matched to a gene; V was cut back by 3 bases and J by 3 bases. In DNA form, the CDR3 reads TGTGCCAGCAGTTTTAGGGCGGGGGGTTTAGAAGAGACCCAGTACTTC. Translation: CASSFRAGGLEETQYF.

In its sample, this clonotype was seen a few times. The CDR3 loop reads CASRADPNTQYF. CDR3 nucleotide sequence: TGTGCCAGCAGGGCAGACCCGAATACGCAGTATTTT. The J gene is TRBJ2-3, the V gene TRBV2; D not resolved. The V gene's germline CDR1 is SNHLY and CDR2 FYNNEI. The ends were cut back, 6 bases at V and 7 bases at J, with 11 bases in the middle. The CDR3 covers 12 residues.

Details on this clonotype: At one boundary the junction diverges from the germline segment, which might be a read error. The chain has TRBV30 and TRBJ1-5; D is unresolved. Germline CDR1 GTSNPN, CDR2 SVGIG (reference sequence). The CDR3 has 13 amino acids. The CDR3 coding sequence is TGTGCCTGGAGTTCCCGTGGTCGCATGCCCCGGCATTTT. Translation: CAWSSRGRMPRHF. Using reference TRBV30 and TRBJ1-5 for the parts outside the CDR3, the full variable domain is SQTIHQWPATLVQPVGSPLSLECTVEGTSNPNLYWYRQAAGRGLQLLFYSVGIGQISSEVPQNLSASRPQDRQFILSSKKLLLSDSGFYLCAWSSRGRMPRHFGDGTRLSIL.

This clonotype was seen only a few times. V usage is TRBV10-1 and J usage is TRBJ2-7; D is unresolved. The CDR3 covers 9 residues. With 6 bases removed from V and 4 bases from J, the gap between germline ends came to 1 base. CDR1 and CDR2 from the germline V gene are WNHNN and SYGVQD (reference sequence). CDR3 coding DNA: TGCGCCAGCAGGTACGAGCAGTACTTC. As protein: CASRYEQYF.

This clonotype showed up just a few times. V is TRBV30 and J is TRBJ1-2, with 7 bases identical to TRBD1. Unmatched junction bases numbered 9, after V lost 4 bases and J lost 7 bases. CDR3 length: 13 residues. Germline values: CDR1 GTSNPN, CDR2 SVGIG (reference sequence). The DNA of the CDR3 is TGTGCCTGGATTTCAGGGGGAAGGAGTGGCTACACCTTC. Its translation: CAWISGGRSGYTF.